This T cell receptor (beta chain) is from a study of siplizumab effects on memory and regulatory T cells. V lost 5 bases to trimming and J lost 2 bases; unmatched junction nucleotides: 5. The germline V gene has CDR1 SNHLY and CDR2 FYNNEI. The CDR3 has 14 residues. The table came from immunoSEQ multiplex PCR; TCRdb's copy has only in-frame clones and leaves some out. The repertoire has 100,000 to 120,000 clones, over 85% of them found once; the top ten carry 1.3%. The receptor's source is a human donor in good health. The V gene is TRBV2, the J gene TRBJ2-5; 7 bases line up with TRBD2. The sample consisted of CD4+ T cells sorted from blood. The CDR3 DNA follows: TGTGCCAGCAGTTATCGGGGGGTTCAAGAGACCCAGTACTTC. Its translation: CASSYRGVQETQYF.